These 30 T cell receptor beta chains were sequenced from one sample in a study of blood T cell repertoires in COVID-19 (TCRdb year 2020). Libraries were prepared through the immunoSEQ multiplex PCR assay. TCRdb carries this immuneACCESS record with in-frame sequences only. Its versions omit some clonotypes, under half of them owing to an unresolved V gene in the studies checked, with the rest unexplained. Counted in this sample were roughly 190,000 clones; 84% of them appeared once. The ten largest make up more than 4.5% of the sample. Material: peripheral blood. All receptors come from a woman aged 70-85 years with active or convalescent COVID-19.

This clone came up once. The V and J genes are TRBV6-4 and TRBJ1-1; D may be TRBD1 (6 bases). This CDR3 has 13 residues. V was shortened by 3 bases and J by 11 bases, with 16 bases between the two germline ends. CDR1 MRHNA and CDR2 SNTAGT come from the germline V gene. The CDR3 sequence is CASSESRGRRAFF. CDR3 bases: TGTGCCAGCAGTGAGTCCAGGGGCCGTCGGGCTTTCTTT.

The V gene is TRBV1, the J gene TRBJ2-7; TRBD1 is taken as the D call from the table, unchecked against the DNA. TRBV1 is a listed pseudogene. The CDR3 loop spans 15 amino acids. CDR3: CTSSQHPQGPYEQYF. CDR3 nucleotides: TGCACCAGCAGCCAACATCCACAGGGGCCCTACGAGCAGTACTTC.

This clone was detected a few times. This sequence joins TRBV28 and TRBJ1-1; 12 bases match TRBD1. Germline lookup yields CDR1 MDHEN and CDR2 SYDVKM. J lost 4 bases, V lost 7 bases, and 13 bases had no gene match. The CDR3 extends over 17 amino acids. The CDR3 DNA reads TGTGCCAGCAACCCCCCGGGACAGGGGGCAAGAGGCACTGAAGCTTTCTTT. Translation gives CASNPPGQGARGTEAFF.

The chain joins TRBV7-8 to TRBJ2-1; TRBD2 aligns across 11 bases. V lost 5 bases, J lost 14 bases, and 8 bases stayed unmatched. The length of the CDR3 is 13 residues. Per the germline V gene, CDR1 is SGHVS and CDR2 is FQNEAQ. In DNA, the CDR3 is TGTGCCAGCAGCGTAATAGCGGGAGGGGACAAGTTCTTC. Translated: CASSVIAGGDKFF.

The chain is built from TRBV10-2 and TRBJ1-6; a weak D match, TRBD1 (6 bases). CDR1 is WSHSY, CDR2 SAAADI, per germline. The CDR3 is 15 amino acids. V lost 6 bases, J lost 9 bases, and 18 bases lay in between. CDR3 nucleotide sequence: TGCGCCAGCAGCGCTACAGGGACGGGCAGTTCACCCCTCCACTTT. Its protein is CASSATGTGSSPLHF.

The chain has TRBV28 and TRBJ2-1; TRBD1 matches at 8 bases. The junction had 2 bases not matched to a gene; V was cut back by 3 bases and J by 1 base. The CDR3 has 15 amino acids. Germline V gives CDR1 MDHEN, CDR2 SYDVKM. The CDR3 sequence: CASSLGTGSYNEQFF. For the CDR3, the DNA is TGTGCCAGCAGTTTGGGGACAGGTTCCTACAATGAGCAGTTCTTC.

The chain recombines TRBV4-1 with TRBJ1-6, with D uncertain. Germline loops: CDR1 MGHRA, CDR2 YSYEKL. This CDR3 is built from 15 residues. V lost 1 base and J lost 4, with 8 bases in between. CDR3 nucleotide sequence: TGCGCCAGCAGCCAAGCTCGGGAATATAATTCACCCCTCCACTTT. Translating it yields CASSQAREYNSPLHF.

This chain uses TRBV3-1 (or the pseudogene TRBV3-2) with TRBJ2-7; 9 bases align to TRBD2. J was trimmed by 3 bases and V by 1 base; bases with no gene match: 4. Per germline, CDR1 LGHDT and CDR2 YNNKEL (reference sequence). The CDR3 contains 15 residues. In nucleotides, the CDR3 is TGTGCCAGCAGCCAAGGTGTTAGCGGGAGCTACGAGCAGTACTTC. Its translation is CASSQGVSGSYEQYF.

This clone was counted a single time. V and J are TRBV20-1 and TRBJ1-2, with TRBD1 matching 7 bases. The CDR3 has 11 amino acids. Germline V gives CDR1 DFQATT, CDR2 SNEGSKA (reference sequence). With 4 bases clipped from V and 6 bases from J, the junction kept 2 bases outside the gene matches. The CDR3 loop reads CSATGGDGYTF. Written as DNA, the CDR3 is TGCAGTGCTACAGGGGGTGATGGCTACACCTTC.

The V call is TRBV21-1, the J call TRBJ2-5; the table's TRBD2 call for D was not verified on the DNA. TRBV21-1 corresponds to a pseudogene. The CDR3 contains 16 residues. This chain's CDR3 is CASSNSCSGREETQYF. The DNA of the CDR3 is TGTGCCAGCAGCAACTCGTGTAGCGGGAGAGAAGAGACCCAGTACTTC.

This clone was observed a handful of times. The chain is built from TRBV5-1 and TRBJ2-2, with 9 positions matching TRBD2. The CDR3 runs 15 residues. The J segment lost 5 bases and the V segment lost 5 bases, leaving 7 bases of the junction unmatched. Looked up from germline, CDR1 is SGHRS and CDR2 is YFSETQ. In nucleotides, the CDR3 is TGCGCCAGCAGGCTGGGACTAGCCGAGACCGGGGAGCTGTTTTTT. Residues: CASRLGLAETGELFF.

The chain links TRBV6-5 to TRBJ1-6; TRBD1 matches 11 bases. CDR1 MNHEY and CDR2 SVGAGI come from the germline V gene. V lost 7 bases and J lost 9; bases outside the gene matches: 8. The CDR3 totals 15 residues. The CDR3 region is CASTYGGTGGSPLHF. The CDR3 DNA sequence: TGTGCCAGCACCTACGGGGGGACAGGGGGTTCACCCCTCCACTTT.

This chain connects TRBV3-1 (or the pseudogene TRBV3-2) to TRBJ2-4; 14 positions agree with TRBD2. V was clipped by 2 bases and J by 6 bases; unmatched bases: 18. CDR1 is LGHDT and CDR2 is YNNKEL in the germline V gene (reference sequence). The CDR3 is made up of 21 amino acids. The CDR3 is CASSQTHPPRLAGGERNIQYF. CDR3 DNA: TGTGCCAGCAGCCAAACGCATCCGCCTCGACTAGCGGGAGGGGAGAGAAACATTCAGTACTTC.

The gene calls are TRBV9 and TRBJ2-3; 7 bases are a match to TRBD1. Germline V gene data show CDR1 as SGDLS and CDR2 as YYNGEE. Unmatched junction bases numbered 10, after V lost 4 bases and J lost 2 bases. The CDR3 loop spans 16 amino acids. The CDR3 sequence: CASSRDPGQYTDTQYF. Here the CDR3 DNA reads TGTGCCAGCAGCCGGGATCCGGGACAGTACACAGATACGCAGTATTTT.

The chain has TRBV5-5 and TRBJ1-6; maybe TRBD1 (6 bases). The CDR3 has 17 amino acids. The germline CDR1 and CDR2 sequences are SGHKS and YYEKEE (reference sequence). Trimming shortened V by 4 bases and J by 0 bases, and 14 bases separated the two germline ends. CDR3 region: CASSRTGGLSYNSPLHF. As DNA, the CDR3 is TGTGCCAGCAGCCGGACGGGGGGGCTCTCCTATAATTCACCCCTCCACTTT.

This clone came up many times. The V and J genes are TRBV5-6 and TRBJ2-2; 10 bases match TRBD2. Germline V gene sequence: CDR1 SGHDT, CDR2 YYEEEE. This CDR3 spans 16 amino acids. V was pared by 7 bases and J by 6 bases, with 12 bases of the junction left unmatched. The CDR3 spells CASFLAASGSSGELFF. Here the CDR3 DNA reads TGTGCCAGCTTTCTCGCGGCTAGCGGGAGTTCCGGGGAGCTGTTTTTT.

The V and J genes are TRBV2 and TRBJ1-1; TRBD1 matches 7 bases. The CDR3 consists of 15 residues. Trimming took 10 bases from V and 0 from J; bases not matched to a gene: 11. CDR1 and CDR2 (germline): SNHLY, FYNNEI. The CDR3 is CATSGQGVVNTEAFF. As DNA, the CDR3 is TGTGCCACCTCCGGCCAGGGGGTCGTGAACACTGAAGCTTTCTTT.

Notes on this clone: The germline gene is not matched at one end of the junction; a read error may be the cause. The chain is built from TRBV6-5 and TRBJ2-7; TRBD1 aligns across 9 bases. CDR1 MNHEY and CDR2 SVGAGI come from the germline V gene. The CDR3 has 13 residues. For the CDR3, the DNA is TGTGCGAGCACGGGACAGGGAATGGGGGAGCAGTACTTC. It encodes CASTGQGMGEQYF.

Within the sample, this clone is medium-sized (0.01 to 0.1%). V is TRBV4-1 and J is TRBJ2-7; the D gene is possibly TRBD1 (5 bases). CDR3 length: 16 amino acids. Deletions cut 0 bases from V and 2 bases from J, with 14 bases between. CDR1 is MGHRA and CDR2 is YSYEKL in the germline V gene. The CDR3 DNA reads as TGCGCCAGCAGCCAAGAGACTCTGGACACTCCCTACGAGCAGTACTTC. Encoded protein: CASSQETLDTPYEQYF.

The V and J genes are TRBV6-5 and TRBJ2-5; possible D gene TRBD1, 6 bases. CDR1 and CDR2 from the germline V gene are MNHEY and SVGAGI. V shed 8 bases and J shed 5 bases, with 18 bases lying between them. The CDR3 has 14 amino acids. The CDR3 sequence is CASQTGPLEETQYF. The CDR3 bases are TGTGCCAGCCAGACAGGACCCCTCGAGGAGACCCAGTACTTC.

The chain's CDR3 is CASSLNSPLHF. The CDR3 nucleotides read TGTGCCAGCAGCCTCAATTCACCCCTCCACTTT. The chain has TRBV5-5 and TRBJ1-6; D is ambiguous. Per germline, CDR1 SGHKS and CDR2 YYEKEE (reference sequence). This CDR3 region has 11 residues. V lost 4 bases and J lost 7, with 3 bases in between.

The DNA for the CDR3 is TGCGCCAGCAGCTTGCCCGGGACTACGTACAATGAGCAGTTCTTC. It encodes CASSLPGTTYNEQFF. The chain couples TRBV5-1 to TRBJ2-1; 7 positions agree with TRBD2. V trimming: 1 base; J trimming: 4 bases; junction bases outside the gene matches: 5. CDR3 length: 15 residues. Germline V gene sequence: CDR1 SGHRS, CDR2 YFSETQ.

The gene calls are TRBV5-1 and TRBJ2-3; 10 bases are shared with TRBD2. Germline V gene lookup returns CDR1 SGHRS and CDR2 YFSETQ. The CDR3 is 17 amino acids. Trimming cost V 7 bases and J 5 bases; bases outside gene matches: 16. DNA of the CDR3: TGCGCCAGCTCCCCCAAGGGGATAGCGGGAGGTATAGATACGCAGTATTTT. Amino acids: CASSPKGIAGGIDTQYF.

The chain combines TRBV12-5 with TRBJ2-7; maybe TRBD1 (7 bases). Trimming cost V 2 bases and J 4 bases, with 18 bases left between them. The germline V gene encodes CDR1 LGHNT and CDR2 FRNRAP. This CDR3 is built from 16 residues. CDR3 region: CASGLSGGFQPYEQYF. The DNA of the CDR3 is TGTGCTAGTGGTTTGTCAGGGGGGTTCCAGCCGTACGAGCAGTACTTC.

This clone appeared a few times. The rearrangement joins TRBV18 to TRBJ2-1, with D perhaps matching TRBD1 (5 bases). The length of the CDR3 is 12 residues. The V gene's germline CDR1 is KGHSH and CDR2 LQKENI. V shed 5 bases and J shed 7 bases, with 9 bases lying between them. Written as DNA, the CDR3 is TGTGCCAGCTCAGAGCAGGGAAATGAGCAGTTCTTC. Translation: CASSEQGNEQFF.

The gene calls are TRBV9 and TRBJ2-5; TRBD2 is a possible D gene (5 bases). The V end was cut by 4 bases, the J end by 1 base, with 11 bases between. Germline loops: CDR1 SGDLS, CDR2 YYNGEE. The CDR3 is 14 amino acids. This chain's CDR3 is CASSSLAAQETQYF. CDR3 nucleotide sequence: TGTGCCAGCAGCTCCCTAGCAGCCCAAGAGACCCAGTACTTC. Variable domain in full (rest from reference TRBV9 and TRBJ2-5): DSGVTQTPKHLITATGQRVTLRCSPRSGDLSVYWYQQSLDQGLQFLIQYYNGEERAKGNILERFSAQQFPDLHSELNLSSLELGDSALYFCASSSLAAQETQYFGPGTRLLVL.

The chain combines TRBV19 with TRBJ1-4; D might be TRBD1 (5 bases). The ends were cut back, 2 bases at V and 4 bases at J, with 20 bases in the middle. Germline V gene sequence: CDR1 LNHDA, CDR2 SQIVND (reference sequence). The CDR3 length is 18 residues. The CDR3 spells CASSIRNERQGYNEKLFF. In nucleotides, the CDR3 is TGTGCCAGTAGTATACGCAACGAGAGGCAGGGCTATAATGAAAAACTGTTTTTT.

As concerns this clone: Other DNA sequences within the sample encode an identical CDR3. The chain couples TRBV7-2 to TRBJ2-7; 12 bases align to TRBD2. The CDR3 consists of 15 residues. Looked up from germline, CDR1 is SGHTA and CDR2 is FQGNSA. The V gene end was trimmed by 2 bases and the J gene end by 4 bases; junction bases not matched to a gene: 3. The CDR3 region is CASSLLAGGPYEQYF. CDR3 sequence (DNA): TGTGCCAGCAGCTTACTAGCGGGAGGGCCTTACGAGCAGTACTTC. The entire variable domain, with the rest obtained from reference TRBV7-2 and TRBJ2-7, is as follows: GAGVSQSPSNKVTEKGKDVELRCDPISGHTALYWYRQSLGQGLEFLIYFQGNSAPDKSGLPSDRFSAERTGGSVSTLTIQRTQQEDSAVYLCASSLLAGGPYEQYFGPGTRLTVT.

This CDR3 is CASSSGAGVTDTQYF. CDR3 sequence (DNA): TGCGCCAGCAGCTCGGGAGCGGGAGTGACAGATACGCAGTATTTT. V gene TRBV5-1 combines with J gene TRBJ2-3; 8 bases fit TRBD2. Looked up from germline, CDR1 is SGHRS and CDR2 is YFSETQ. V lost 3 bases, J lost 3 bases, and 6 bases stayed unmatched. The length of the CDR3 is 15 residues.

V gene TRBV6-5 combines with J gene TRBJ2-2; TRBD1 matches 11 bases. V was pared by 7 bases and J by 5 bases, with 6 bases of the junction left unmatched. Germline CDR1 MNHEY, CDR2 SVGAGI. The CDR3 is 15 residues long. The CDR3 nucleotides are TGTGCCAGCATTTTCGGACAGGGGGCTACCGGGGAGCTGTTTTTT. Translated, it gives CASIFGQGATGELFF.